This TCR beta chain was profiled in a study of CD8 T cells in ankylosing spondylitis. Concerning this clonotype itself: Its antigen is not identified.

The CDR3 has 12 residues. Germline CDR1 reads DFQATT; CDR2 reads SNEGSKA (reference sequence). V was shortened by 2 bases and J by 2 bases, with 7 bases between the two germline ends. Broader study findings: Earlier authors reported some of these motif variants in reactive arthritis synovial fluid and blood. Matched ankylosing spondylitis synovial fluid reportedly showed significant enrichment of disease-linked clones. Within ankylosing spondylitis blood, a TCR beta motif made up of several highly homologous variants appeared to be characteristic. Peripheral blood samples showed relatively rare disease-linked clones, and these clones were CD8+.

Generation of TCR beta libraries employed quantitative 5'-RACE incorporating molecular barcodes. TCRdb ran MiXCR on the 5' RACE reads and lists one entry per CDR3 protein. The repertoire holds hundreds of thousands of distinct CDR3 sequences, with roughly 26% as singletons. This sequence originates from a male donor with ankylosing spondylitis. Sequencing input: blood, either unsorted or a sorted T cell fraction (not recorded which). The chain has TRBV20-1 and TRBJ2-7; D gene uncertain. The CDR3 DNA sequence: TGCAGTGCTAGAAAGGTTACCTACGAGCAGTACTTC. It encodes CSARKVTYEQYF.